Listed below are T cell receptor beta chains from one sample, sequenced in a study of response to subunit inactivated influenza vaccine. TCRdb re-called the RT-PCR reads with MiXCR, one entry per CDR3 protein. Of roughly 570,000 distinct CDR3 sequences in the sample, 10% to 15% are singletons; the top ten hold about 12%. The source material was PBMCs from blood, sampled 35 to 45 days after vaccination. Receptor source: a man in his fifties who received an inactivated influenza vaccine. The CDR3 runs from the conserved cysteine through the conserved F or W. Each record gives: V gene, clone size, D gene, J gene, CDR3 DNA, CDR3 protein. D genes are given only for firm matches. Clone size, where shown, is once, few, many, or a class for clones that have expanded.

v_gene: TRBV7-9; abundance: few; d_gene: TRBD2; j_gene: TRBJ2-1; CDR3nt: TGTGCCAGCAGCTCCGGGACTAGCGGGAGAGAGTTCTTC; CDR3aa: CASSSGTSGREFF
v_gene: TRBV18; abundance: NA; d_gene: TRBD1; j_gene: TRBJ1-6; CDR3nt: TGTGCCAGCTCACCAGGGACAGAAACCTCACCCCTCCACTTT; CDR3aa: CASSPGTETSPLHF
v_gene: TRBV27; abundance: NA; d_gene: TRBD1; j_gene: TRBJ2-1; CDR3nt: TGTGCCAGCTCGGGGACAGGGTATGAGCAGTTCTTC; CDR3aa: CASSGTGYEQFF
v_gene: TRBV20-1; abundance: few; d_gene: NA; j_gene: TRBJ1-1; CDR3nt: TGCAGTGCTAGACGGATGGAAGCTTTCTTT; CDR3aa: CSARRMEAFF
v_gene: TRBV7-2; abundance: few; d_gene: NA; j_gene: TRBJ2-7; CDR3nt: TGTGCCAGCAGCCCCTCCTGGGGTTTCAACGAGCAGTACTTC; CDR3aa: CASSPSWGFNEQYF
v_gene: TRBV5-8; abundance: few; d_gene: TRBD2; j_gene: TRBJ2-2; CDR3nt: TGTGCCAGCAGCTGGACTAGCGTGAACACCGGGGAGCTGTTTTTT; CDR3aa: CASSWTSVNTGELFF
v_gene: TRBV9; abundance: many; d_gene: NA; j_gene: TRBJ2-7; CDR3nt: TGTGCCAGCAGCCCGACGGGAGTGGGAGTCGAGCAGTACTTC; CDR3aa: CASSPTGVGVEQYF
v_gene: TRBV7-9; abundance: few; d_gene: TRBD2; j_gene: TRBJ2-5; CDR3nt: TGTGCCAGCAGCTTCCTAGCGGGATTTGTGGAGACCCAGTACTTC; CDR3aa: CASSFLAGFVETQYF
v_gene: TRBV12-3/TRBV12-4; abundance: many; d_gene: TRBD1; j_gene: TRBJ1-6; CDR3nt: TGTGCCAGCAGTCCCCCCTTGGGGACAGGGAGTTCACCCCTCCACTTT; CDR3aa: CASSPPLGTGSSPLHF
v_gene: TRBV5-1; abundance: NA; d_gene: NA; j_gene: TRBJ1-6; CDR3nt: TGCGCCAGCAGCTTGTTACAGATCCCCCTCTCTCTTAATTCACCCCTCCACTTT; CDR3aa: CASSLLQIPLSLNSPLHF
v_gene: TRBV19; abundance: few; d_gene: NA; j_gene: TRBJ2-7; CDR3nt: TGTGCCAGTAGTAATATCTGGGGTAGCGGAAACTCCTACGAGCAGTACTTC; CDR3aa: CASSNIWGSGNSYEQYF
v_gene: TRBV5-1; abundance: few; d_gene: NA; j_gene: TRBJ2-3; CDR3nt: TGCGCCAGCAGCGACACTGGGCCCGCCGGAGATACGCAGTATTTT; CDR3aa: CASSDTGPAGDTQYF
v_gene: TRBV6-1; abundance: NA; d_gene: TRBD1; j_gene: TRBJ2-4; CDR3nt: TGTGCCAGCGGGGGACAGGGGGATTCCAAAAACATTCAGTACTTC; CDR3aa: CASGGQGDSKNIQYF
v_gene: TRBV7-2; abundance: few; d_gene: NA; j_gene: TRBJ2-3; CDR3nt: TGTGCCAGCAGCTTAAAAGGGCGACACTCCCTTGCAGATACGCAGTATTTT; CDR3aa: CASSLKGRHSLADTQYF
v_gene: TRBV6-1; abundance: NA; d_gene: NA; j_gene: TRBJ1-1; CDR3nt: TGTGCCAGCAGTGTAGGGGGGGCCTATGAAGCTTTCTTT; CDR3aa: CASSVGGAYEAFF